A single sample gave rise to the 17 T cell receptor beta chains below, sequenced in a study of beta chain features in type 1 diabetes. Overall study results and limits: Shorter TCRB CDR3s, moderately but significantly so, were found in Type 1 diabetes patients in all four CD4+ subsets.

These receptors' antigens are unknown. What was sequenced were expressed TCRB transcripts, since all of the isolated RNA had been reverse transcribed. The table came from immunoSEQ multiplex PCR; TCRdb's copy has only in-frame clones and leaves some out. The table records 280,000 or so clones, roughly 15% of them present only once. The source material was naive CD4+ T cells from blood. The receptors were gathered from a man between 18 and 35 years old with type 1 diabetes.

This sequence joins TRBV27 and TRBJ2-7; TRBD2 aligns across 10 bases. The CDR3 runs to 17 residues. Trimming at V came to 2 bases and at J to 6 bases, leaving 13 bases not matched to a gene. Germline CDR1 MNHEY, CDR2 SMNVEV (reference sequence). The CDR3: CASSLVSSGRLYGEQYF. CDR3 DNA: TGTGCCAGCAGTTTAGTCTCTAGCGGGAGATTATACGGCGAGCAGTACTTC.

A remark on this clone: Other DNA sequences in the same sample also yield this CDR3. The rearrangement joins TRBV30 to TRBJ1-5; maybe TRBD1 (6 bases). The CDR3 totals 16 residues. Trimming stripped 2 bases from V and 0 bases from J, with 14 bases between. Germline CDR1 GTSNPN, CDR2 SVGIG (reference sequence). The CDR3 DNA reads TGTGCCTGGAGTCTCCCAGGGGCCATTAGCAATCAGCCCCAGCATTTT. Translated, it gives CAWSLPGAISNQPQHF.

A few counts support this clone. The CDR3 sequence is CASSLSRAGSYEQYF. The DNA for the CDR3 is TGTGCCAGCAGTTTATCACGGGCAGGGTCCTACGAGCAGTACTTC. The chain is built from TRBV28 and TRBJ2-7; TRBD1 is a possible D gene (5 bases). The germline gives CDR1 MDHEN, CDR2 SYDVKM. The CDR3 consists of 15 residues. Trimming removed 1 base at V and 1 base at J, with 11 bases between. The whole variable domain, filled in from reference TRBV28 and TRBJ2-7, reads DVKVTQSSRYLVKRTGEKVFLECVQDMDHENMFWYRQDPGLGLRLIYFSYDVKMKEKGDIPEGYSVSREKKERFSLILESASTNQTSMYLCASSLSRAGSYEQYFGPGTRLTVT.

This chain links TRBV15 with TRBJ2-1, with D possibly TRBD2 on 5 matching bases. The CDR3 is 17 residues long. CDR1 LNHNV and CDR2 YYDKDF come from the germline V gene (reference sequence). The V and J ends lost 1 base and 7 bases respectively, with 20 bases between them. The CDR3 is CATSRARIEEVGNEQFF. CDR3 nucleotides: TGTGCCACCAGCAGAGCCAGAATAGAGGAGGTCGGGAATGAGCAGTTCTTC. Supplemented by reference TRBV15 and TRBJ2-1, the full variable domain reads DAMVIQNPRYQVTQFGKPVTLSCSQTLNHNVMYWYQQKSSQAPKLLFHYYDKDFNNEADTPDNFQSRRPNTSFCFLDIRSPGLGDTAMYLCATSRARIEEVGNEQFFGPGTRLTVL.

This clone has just a few counts. The chain employs TRBV5-4 and TRBJ1-5; 7 bases fit TRBD1. The CDR3 covers 13 residues. Losses at the gene ends were 5 bases for V and 7 bases for J; bases not matched to a gene: 6. Per germline, CDR1 SGHNT and CDR2 YYREEE (reference sequence). DNA for the CDR3: TGTGCCAGCAGTTGGGACAGTGACCAGCCCCAGCATTTT. It yields the protein CASSWDSDQPQHF.

This clone has a handful of counts. This chain joins TRBV25-1 and TRBJ2-7, with a weak D call TRBD2 (5 bases). The CDR3 runs to 13 residues. Germline-derived CDR1 and CDR2 are MGHDK and SYGVNS. Trimming cost V 3 bases and J 2 bases, with 8 bases left between them. CDR3 in amino acids: CASSERAAYEQYF. CDR3 nucleotides: TGTGCCAGCAGTGAGCGGGCCGCCTACGAGCAGTACTTC.

V gene TRBV14 combines with J gene TRBJ2-1, with D possibly TRBD2 on 7 matching bases. The germline gives CDR1 SGHDN, CDR2 FVKESK. The CDR3 has 16 residues. V shed 4 bases and J shed 2 bases, with 15 bases lying between them. Here the CDR3 reads CASSLEGEGPYNEQFF. For the CDR3, the DNA is TGTGCCAGCAGCCTCGAGGGGGAGGGACCCTACAATGAGCAGTTCTTC.

This clone was seen only a few times. The chain has TRBV29-1 and TRBJ1-2, with a possible D match to TRBD1 (5 bases). The germline V gene has CDR1 SQVTM and CDR2 ANQGSEA. Trimming took 3 bases from V and 2 from J, leaving 16 bases between them. The CDR3 totals 15 residues. CDR3 bases: TGCAGCGTTGACCCAATGCACGACAGCAACTATGGCTACACCTTC. Translating it yields CSVDPMHDSNYGYTF.

V and J are TRBV11-2 and TRBJ2-2, with D perhaps TRBD2 (7 bases). The CDR3 loop spans 16 amino acids. CDR1 is SGHAT and CDR2 is FQNNGV in the germline V gene. With 6 bases removed from V and 2 bases from J, the gap between germline ends came to 16 bases. The CDR3 nucleotides are TGTGCCAGCAGACTGGGGGGGGCACTCAACACCGGGGAGCTGTTTTTT. This translates into CASRLGGALNTGELFF.

The V and J genes are TRBV19 and TRBJ1-1; TRBD1 agrees at 8 bases. The V and J ends lost 7 bases and 5 bases, in that order; junction bases with no gene match: 6. The CDR3 length is 13 residues. CDR1 is LNHDA, CDR2 SQIVND, per germline (reference sequence). Here the CDR3 reads CASTLWTGTEAFF. CDR3 DNA sequence: TGTGCCAGTACTCTCTGGACAGGGACTGAAGCTTTCTTT.

This chain connects TRBV6-6 to TRBJ1-1; a weak D match, TRBD1 (5 bases). The V gene's germline CDR1 is MNHNY and CDR2 SVGAGI (reference sequence). V was trimmed by 6 bases and J by 0 bases, leaving 11 bases between them. CDR3 length equals 14 residues. The CDR3 here is CASSETVLNTEAFF. In DNA, the CDR3 is TGTGCCAGCAGCGAGACAGTGTTGAACACTGAAGCTTTCTTT.

V is TRBV28 and J is TRBJ2-7, with 10 nucleotides matching TRBD2. After removal of 7 bases from V and 7 bases from J, the junction contained 10 bases not matched to a gene. This CDR3 comprises 14 residues. Germline V gene lookup returns CDR1 MDHEN and CDR2 SYDVKM. The CDR3 is CASTPLAGSREQYF. DNA of the CDR3: TGTGCCAGCACCCCACTAGCGGGATCTCGGGAGCAGTACTTC. The entire variable domain, with the rest obtained from reference TRBV28 and TRBJ2-7, is as follows: DVKVTQSSRYLVKRTGEKVFLECVQDMDHENMFWYRQDPGLGLRLIYFSYDVKMKEKGDIPEGYSVSREKKERFSLILESASTNQTSMYLCASTPLAGSREQYFGPGTRLTVT.

The V gene is TRBV18, the J gene TRBJ2-2, with TRBD1 as a possible D gene (5 bases). Trimming shortened V by 6 bases and J by 6 bases, and 20 bases separated the two germline ends. The CDR3 loop spans 16 amino acids. Germline V CDR1 and CDR2: KGHSH, LQKENI. CDR3 sequence: CASSPTGQSLPGELFF. The CDR3 nucleotides read TGTGCCAGCTCGCCGACCGGACAATCTTTACCCGGGGAGCTGTTTTTT.

Only a few counts were recorded for this clone. CDR3: CASSPGHVSTDTQYF. The CDR3 DNA is TGTGCCAGCAGCCCCGGACATGTCAGCACAGATACGCAGTATTTT. The chain links TRBV7-9 to TRBJ2-3, with a possible D match to TRBD1 (5 bases). Germline V gene lookup returns CDR1 SEHNR and CDR2 FQNEAQ (reference sequence). V lost 5 bases and J 0 bases, leaving 12 bases between the germline ends. The CDR3 is made up of 15 amino acids.

This clone was observed a single time. This may arise from a read error, as a much more abundant clone is one base away. This chain joins TRBV9 and TRBJ2-1, with a tentative D call TRBD1 (5 bases). The CDR3 contains 13 residues. Trimming removed 0 bases at V and 4 bases at J, with 5 bases between. The germline V gene encodes CDR1 SGDLS and CDR2 YYNGEE. The DNA for the CDR3 is TGTGCCAGCAGCGTAGGACAGTACAATGAGCAGTTCTTC. Its translation is CASSVGQYNEQFF.

The V and J genes are TRBV19 and TRBJ1-5; D is ambiguous. V lost 7 bases and J 6 bases, leaving 19 bases between the germline ends. Looked up from germline, CDR1 is LNHDA and CDR2 is SQIVND (reference sequence). The CDR3 covers 15 residues. Here the CDR3 DNA reads TGTGCCAGTACCATGGGAGGGATCCGGGGTCAGCCCCAGCATTTT. Protein product: CASTMGGIRGQPQHF.

J is TRBJ1-2 and V is TRBV28; maybe TRBD1 (5 bases). Germline V lookup: CDR1 MDHEN, CDR2 SYDVKM. The V end was cut by 6 bases, the J end by 6 bases, with 11 bases between. The CDR3 runs 12 residues. In DNA, the CDR3 is TGTGCCAGCAGAGCAGGGCAGAATGGCTACACCTTC. Protein: CASRAGQNGYTF.